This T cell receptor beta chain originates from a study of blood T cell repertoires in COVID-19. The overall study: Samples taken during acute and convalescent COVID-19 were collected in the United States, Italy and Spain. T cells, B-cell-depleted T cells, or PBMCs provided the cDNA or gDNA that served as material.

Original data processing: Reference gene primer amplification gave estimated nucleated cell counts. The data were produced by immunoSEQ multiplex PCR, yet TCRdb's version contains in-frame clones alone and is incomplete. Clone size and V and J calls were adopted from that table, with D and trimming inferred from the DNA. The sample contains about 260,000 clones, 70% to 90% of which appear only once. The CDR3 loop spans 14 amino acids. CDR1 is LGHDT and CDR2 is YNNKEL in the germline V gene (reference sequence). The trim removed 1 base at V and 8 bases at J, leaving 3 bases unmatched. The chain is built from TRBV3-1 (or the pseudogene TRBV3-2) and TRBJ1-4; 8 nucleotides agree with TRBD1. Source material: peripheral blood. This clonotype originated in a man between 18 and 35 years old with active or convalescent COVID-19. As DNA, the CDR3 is TGTGCCAGCAGCCAAGGGACAGGGCGAGAAAAACTGTTTTTT. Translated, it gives CASSQGTGREKLFF.